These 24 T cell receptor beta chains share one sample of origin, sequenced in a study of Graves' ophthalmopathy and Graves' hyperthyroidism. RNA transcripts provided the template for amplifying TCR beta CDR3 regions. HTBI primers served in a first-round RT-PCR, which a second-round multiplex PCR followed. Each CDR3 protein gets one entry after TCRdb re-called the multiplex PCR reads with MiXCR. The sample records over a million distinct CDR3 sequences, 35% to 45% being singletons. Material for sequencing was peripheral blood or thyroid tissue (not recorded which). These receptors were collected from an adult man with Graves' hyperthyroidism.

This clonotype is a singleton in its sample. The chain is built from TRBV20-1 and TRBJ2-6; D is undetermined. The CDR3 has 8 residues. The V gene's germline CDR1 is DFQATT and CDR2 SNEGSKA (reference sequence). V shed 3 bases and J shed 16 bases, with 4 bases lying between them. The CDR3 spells CSASGLTF. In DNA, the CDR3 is TGCAGTGCTAGCGGTCTGACTTTC.

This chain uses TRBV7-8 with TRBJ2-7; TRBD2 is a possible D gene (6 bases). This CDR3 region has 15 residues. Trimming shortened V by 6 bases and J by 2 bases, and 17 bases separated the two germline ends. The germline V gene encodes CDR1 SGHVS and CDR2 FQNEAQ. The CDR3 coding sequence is TGTGCCAGCAGTTCCCGTGCGGCTAGCGCCTACGAGCAGTACTTC. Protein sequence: CASSSRAASAYEQYF.

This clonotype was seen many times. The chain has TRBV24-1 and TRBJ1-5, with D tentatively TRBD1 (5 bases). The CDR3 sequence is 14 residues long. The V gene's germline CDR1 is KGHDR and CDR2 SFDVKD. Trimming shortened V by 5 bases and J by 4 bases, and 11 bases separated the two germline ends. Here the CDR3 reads CATSVRGGNQPQHF. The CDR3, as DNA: TGTGCCACCAGTGTCCGGGGGGGGAATCAGCCCCAGCATTTT.

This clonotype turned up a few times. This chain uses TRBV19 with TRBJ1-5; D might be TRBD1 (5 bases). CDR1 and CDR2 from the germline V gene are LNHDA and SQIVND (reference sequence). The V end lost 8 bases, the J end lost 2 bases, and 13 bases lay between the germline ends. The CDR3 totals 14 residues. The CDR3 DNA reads TGTGCCAGTTGCGACAGTTTTGGCAATCAGCCCCAGCATTTT. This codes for CASCDSFGNQPQHF.

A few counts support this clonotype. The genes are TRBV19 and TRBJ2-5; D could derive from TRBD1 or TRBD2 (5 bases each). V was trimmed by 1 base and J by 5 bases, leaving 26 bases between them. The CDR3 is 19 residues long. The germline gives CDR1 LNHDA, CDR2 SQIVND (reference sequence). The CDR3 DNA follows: TGTGCCAGTAGTATAGTCCCTCCGGGGCGTCTGGCGCGGGCGGAGACCCAGTACTTC. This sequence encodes CASSIVPPGRLARAETQYF.

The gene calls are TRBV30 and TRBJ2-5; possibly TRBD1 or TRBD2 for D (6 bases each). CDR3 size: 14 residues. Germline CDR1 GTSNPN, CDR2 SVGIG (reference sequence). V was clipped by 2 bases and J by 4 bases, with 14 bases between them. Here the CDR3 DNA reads TGTGCCTGGAGTAGTACACGGGGGCGAGAGACCCAGTACTTC. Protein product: CAWSSTRGRETQYF.

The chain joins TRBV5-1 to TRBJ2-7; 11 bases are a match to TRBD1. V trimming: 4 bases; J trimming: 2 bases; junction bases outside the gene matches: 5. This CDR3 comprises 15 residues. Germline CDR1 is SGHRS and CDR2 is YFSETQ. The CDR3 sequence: CASSGGQGAAYEQYF. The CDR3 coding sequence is TGCGCCAGCAGCGGCGGACAGGGGGCGGCCTACGAGCAGTACTTC.

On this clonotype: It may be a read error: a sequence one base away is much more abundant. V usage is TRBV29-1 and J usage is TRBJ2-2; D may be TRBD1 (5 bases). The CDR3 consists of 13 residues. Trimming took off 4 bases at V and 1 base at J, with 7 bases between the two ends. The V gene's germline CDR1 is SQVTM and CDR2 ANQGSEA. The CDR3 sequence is CSVVRVNTGELFF. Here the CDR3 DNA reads TGCAGCGTTGTCAGGGTGAACACCGGGGAGCTGTTTTTT.

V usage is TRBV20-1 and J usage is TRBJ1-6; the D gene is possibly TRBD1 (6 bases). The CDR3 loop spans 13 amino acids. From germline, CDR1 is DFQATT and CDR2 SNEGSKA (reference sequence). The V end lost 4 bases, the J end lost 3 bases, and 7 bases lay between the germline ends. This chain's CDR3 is CSAKDSYNSPLHF. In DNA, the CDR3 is TGCAGTGCTAAGGACAGCTATAATTCACCCCTCCACTTT.

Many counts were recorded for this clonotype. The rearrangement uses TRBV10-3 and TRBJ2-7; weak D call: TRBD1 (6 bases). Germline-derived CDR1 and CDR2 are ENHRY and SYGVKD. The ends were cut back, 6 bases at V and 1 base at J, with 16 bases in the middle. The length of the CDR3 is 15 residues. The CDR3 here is CAISDYPGQSYEQYF. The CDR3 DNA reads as TGTGCCATCAGCGATTACCCTGGACAGTCCTACGAGCAGTACTTC.

The CDR3 nucleotides read TGCAGCGCGGGACACGACTACAAGTACGAGCAGTACTTC. Translated: CSAGHDYKYEQYF. The chain recombines TRBV29-1 with TRBJ2-7; maybe TRBD1 (6 bases). The CDR3 is 13 residues long. V was shortened by 7 bases and J by 4 bases, with 17 bases between the two germline ends. CDR1 is SQVTM and CDR2 is ANQGSEA in the germline V gene.

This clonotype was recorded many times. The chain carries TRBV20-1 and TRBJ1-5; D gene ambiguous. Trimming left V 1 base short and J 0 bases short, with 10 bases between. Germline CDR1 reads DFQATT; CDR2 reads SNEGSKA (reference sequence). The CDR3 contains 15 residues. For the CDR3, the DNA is TGCAGTGCTAGAGTGCCTGGGAGTAGCAATCAGCCCCAGCATTTT. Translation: CSARVPGSSNQPQHF.

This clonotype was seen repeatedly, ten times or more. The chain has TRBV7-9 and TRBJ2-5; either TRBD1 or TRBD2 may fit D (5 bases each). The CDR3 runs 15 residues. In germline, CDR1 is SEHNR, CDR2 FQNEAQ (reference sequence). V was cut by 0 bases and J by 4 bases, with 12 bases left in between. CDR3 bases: TGTGCCAGCAGCTTAGCTTGGGGACGGGCAGAGACCCAGTACTTC. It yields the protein CASSLAWGRAETQYF.

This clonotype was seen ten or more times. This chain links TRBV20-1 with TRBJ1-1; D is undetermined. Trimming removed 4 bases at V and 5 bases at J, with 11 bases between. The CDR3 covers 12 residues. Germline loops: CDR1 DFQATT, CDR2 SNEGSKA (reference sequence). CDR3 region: CSAKRGATEAFF. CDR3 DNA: TGCAGTGCTAAGCGGGGAGCAACTGAAGCTTTCTTT.

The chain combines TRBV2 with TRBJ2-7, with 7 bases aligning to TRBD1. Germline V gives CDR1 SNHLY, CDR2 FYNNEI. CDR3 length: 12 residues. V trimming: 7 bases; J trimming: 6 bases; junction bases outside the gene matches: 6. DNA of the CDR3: TGTGCCAGCACAGACAGGGCCTTCGAGCAGTACTTC. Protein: CASTDRAFEQYF. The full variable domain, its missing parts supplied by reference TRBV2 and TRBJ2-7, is EPEVTQTPSHQVTQMGQEVILRCVPISNHLYFYWYRQILGQKVEFLVSFYNNEISEKSEIFDDQFSVERPDGSNFTLKIRSTKLEDSAMYFCASTDRAFEQYFGPGTRLTVT.

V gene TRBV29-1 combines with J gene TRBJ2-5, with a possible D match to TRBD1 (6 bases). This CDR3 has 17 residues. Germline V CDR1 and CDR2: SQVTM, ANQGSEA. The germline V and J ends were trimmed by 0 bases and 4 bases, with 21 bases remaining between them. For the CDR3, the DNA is TGCAGCGTTGAAGATGGGGAGAGCAGGAAACAGGGAGAGACCCAGTACTTC. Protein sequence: CSVEDGESRKQGETQYF.

CDR3 region: CASSLRGVVGNQPQHF. DNA for the CDR3: TGCGCCAGCAGCCTACGAGGGGTTGTCGGCAATCAGCCCCAGCATTTT. The V gene is TRBV4-1, the J gene TRBJ1-5, with D possibly being TRBD1 (5 bases). Looked up from germline, CDR1 is MGHRA and CDR2 is YSYEKL. The CDR3 has 16 residues. Trimming shortened V by 4 bases and J by 2 bases, and 15 bases separated the two germline ends.

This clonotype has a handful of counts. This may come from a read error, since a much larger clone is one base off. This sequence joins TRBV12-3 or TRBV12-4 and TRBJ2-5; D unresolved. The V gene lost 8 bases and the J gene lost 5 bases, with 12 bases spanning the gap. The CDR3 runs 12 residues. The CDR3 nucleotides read TGTGCCAGCCGTTATACTGTGGAGACCCAGTACTTC. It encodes CASRYTVETQYF.

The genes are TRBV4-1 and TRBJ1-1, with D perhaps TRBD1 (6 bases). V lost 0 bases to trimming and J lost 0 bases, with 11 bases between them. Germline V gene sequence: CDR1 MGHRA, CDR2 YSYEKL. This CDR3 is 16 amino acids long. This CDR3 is CASSQDLGGLNTEAFF. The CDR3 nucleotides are TGCGCCAGCAGCCAAGATCTAGGGGGGTTGAACACTGAAGCTTTCTTT.

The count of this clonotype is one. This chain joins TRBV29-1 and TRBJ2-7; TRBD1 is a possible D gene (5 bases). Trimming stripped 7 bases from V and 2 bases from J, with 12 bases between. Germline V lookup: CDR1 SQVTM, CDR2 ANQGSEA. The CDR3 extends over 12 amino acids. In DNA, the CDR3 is TGCAGCGCCGCGGACAATGCCTACGAGCAGTACTTC. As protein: CSAADNAYEQYF.

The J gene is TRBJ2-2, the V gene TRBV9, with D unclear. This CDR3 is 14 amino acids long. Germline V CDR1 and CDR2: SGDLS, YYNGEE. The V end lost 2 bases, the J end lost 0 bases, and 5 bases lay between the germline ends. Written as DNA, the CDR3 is TGTGCCAGCAGCGTTATGTCGAACACCGGGGAGCTGTTTTTT. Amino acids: CASSVMSNTGELFF.

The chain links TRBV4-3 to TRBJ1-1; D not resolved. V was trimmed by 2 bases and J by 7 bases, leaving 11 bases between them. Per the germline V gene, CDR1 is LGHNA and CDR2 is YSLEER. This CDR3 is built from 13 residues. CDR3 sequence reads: CASSQTPGFEAFF. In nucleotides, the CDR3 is TGCGCCAGCAGCCAAACCCCGGGATTTGAAGCTTTCTTT.

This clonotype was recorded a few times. The CDR3 DNA reads as TGTGCCAGCAGCTTAGGACGGGGCGCGGGTTTGGACGAGCAGTACTTC. It translates to CASSLGRGAGLDEQYF. This chain joins TRBV13 and TRBJ2-7; the D call may be TRBD1 or TRBD2 (5 bases each). The V gene's germline CDR1 is PRHDT and CDR2 FYEKMQ (reference sequence). The V gene lost 0 bases and the J gene lost 5 bases, with 17 bases spanning the gap. The CDR3 loop spans 16 amino acids. The full variable domain, with the rest looked up from reference TRBV13 and TRBJ2-7, is AAGVIQSPRHLIKEKRETATLKCYPIPRHDTVYWYQQGPGQDPQFLISFYEKMQSDKGSIPDRFSAQQFSDYHSELNMSSLELGDSALYFCASSLGRGAGLDEQYFGPGTRLTVT.

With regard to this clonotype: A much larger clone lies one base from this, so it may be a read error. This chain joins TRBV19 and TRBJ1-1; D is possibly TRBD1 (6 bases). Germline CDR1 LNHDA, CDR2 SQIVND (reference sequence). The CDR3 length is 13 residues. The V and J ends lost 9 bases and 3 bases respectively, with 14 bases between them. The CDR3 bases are TGTGCCAGCTTGAACAGGGCGGACACTGAAGCTTTCTTT. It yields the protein CASLNRADTEAFF.